The text below deals with one TCR beta chain. The antigen is unknown. Broader study findings: Greatest tumor Treg TCR overlap was with tumor naive CD4+ cells.

Memory CD4+ cells were defined as CD4+CD45RO+CD25-. Constant-region reverse primers amplified full-length variable regions, followed by semi-nested Nested Universal Primer A PCR. TCRdb re-derived calls from the 5' RACE reads in MiXCR, one entry per CDR3 protein. This table has roughly 45,000 distinct CDR3 sequences, around 30% appearing once. Between the trimmed V and J ends, which lost 0 bases and 3 bases, there was a span of 15 bases. Looked up from germline, CDR1 is MGHRA and CDR2 is YSYEKL. The CDR3 contains 16 residues. The clonotype comes from a female donor with breast cancer. The chain joins TRBV4-1 to TRBJ2-7; D is unresolved. Sequencing was performed on tumor-infiltrating memory CD4+ T cells sorted from the breast tumor. Subset given: memory CD4+ T cells, CD4+CD45RO+CD25-. CDR3 bases: TGCGCCAGCAGCCAAGACGCCAGCCCCTCGGTCTACGAGCAGTACTTC. It codes for CASSQDASPSVYEQYF.